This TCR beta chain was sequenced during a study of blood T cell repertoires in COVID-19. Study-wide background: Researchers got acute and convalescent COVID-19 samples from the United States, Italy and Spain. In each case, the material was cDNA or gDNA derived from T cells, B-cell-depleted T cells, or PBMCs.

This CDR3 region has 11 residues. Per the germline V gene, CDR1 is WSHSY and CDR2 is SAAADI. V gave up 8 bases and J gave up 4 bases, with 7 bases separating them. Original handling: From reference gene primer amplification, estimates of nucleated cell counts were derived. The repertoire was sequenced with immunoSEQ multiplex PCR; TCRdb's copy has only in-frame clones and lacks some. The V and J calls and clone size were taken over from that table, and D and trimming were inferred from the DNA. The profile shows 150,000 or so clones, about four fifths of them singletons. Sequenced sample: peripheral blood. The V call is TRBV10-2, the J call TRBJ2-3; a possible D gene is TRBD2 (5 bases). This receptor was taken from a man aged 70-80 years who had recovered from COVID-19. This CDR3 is CASPGSDTQYF. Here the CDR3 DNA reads TGCGCCAGCCCGGGGTCAGATACGCAGTATTTT.